This T cell receptor beta chain was documented in a study of cytomegalovirus exposure and HLA in healthy donors. Remarks on this clone: No antigen is known for it.

The PCR had 60 Vbeta and 13 Jbeta primers. As originally analysed: In a later analysis, 75 million to 85 million unique TCR beta chains included roughly 11 million shared by two or more donors. TCRdb's table, derived via immunoSEQ multiplex PCR, lists solely in-frame clones and lacks some. V and J calls plus clone size are reproduced from that table; the DNA served to infer D and trimming. The table lists about 150,000 clones, over 75% of them singletons, with roughly 5.5% in the top ten. Study outcomes and limitations: Reportedly, fewer N-insertions than the approximately 690-donor mean appeared in an Asian-associated ancestry cluster in a later analysis. The authors later found most CMV-associated TCR beta chains appeared HLA-restricted.

The V end lost 8 bases, the J end lost 0 bases, and 11 bases lay between the germline ends. Germline CDR1 and CDR2: SEHNR and FQNEAQ (reference sequence). The CDR3 sequence is 14 residues long. Sample: PBMCs. The chain combines TRBV7-9 with TRBJ2-1; perhaps TRBD2 as D (5 bases). This receptor was obtained from a woman in her thirties or forties in good health and CMV-seropositive. The CDR3 region is CASSGNNSYNEQFF. CDR3 DNA sequence: TGTGCCAGCTCGGGGAATAACTCCTACAATGAGCAGTTCTTC.